By share, the clone carrying this T cell receptor beta chain counts as medium-sized. Its antigen is undetermined. CDR1 and CDR2 from the germline V gene are MNHNS and SASEGT. The V end lost 3 bases, the J end lost 6 bases, and 17 bases lay between the germline ends. The CDR3 runs to 15 residues. No patient had received any treatment before thyroid surgery. These data are taken from a study of metastatic and nonmetastatic thyroid tumors. At the level of the study: A comparison of repertoires was made across blood and tumor or nodule tissue from malignant and benign thyroid patients. Overall study results and limits: For both blood and tumor, malignant thyroid tumors reportedly showed significantly higher TCR beta diversity than benign nodules did.

As processed by the authors: Construction of a distant-metastasis classifier for papillary thyroid cancer relied on CDR3 differences across clinicopathological groups. Using MiXCR, TCRdb re-called clones from the PCR reads. These V and J calls rely on TCRdb rather than the paper's analysis. The data hold about 30,000 clones, with 20% to 25% observed a single time. This TCR was recovered from a female donor with papillary thyroid cancer or a benign thyroid nodule (not recorded which). Some clones in this sample may be carry-over from other donors' samples. The gene calls are TRBV6-1 and TRBJ1-1, with D perhaps TRBD1 (5 bases). Material: blood. The CDR3 DNA reads as TGTGCCAGCAGTGATAATCAGGGCAGAGGGGCTGAAGCTTTCTTT. The encoded protein is CASSDNQGRGAEAFF.